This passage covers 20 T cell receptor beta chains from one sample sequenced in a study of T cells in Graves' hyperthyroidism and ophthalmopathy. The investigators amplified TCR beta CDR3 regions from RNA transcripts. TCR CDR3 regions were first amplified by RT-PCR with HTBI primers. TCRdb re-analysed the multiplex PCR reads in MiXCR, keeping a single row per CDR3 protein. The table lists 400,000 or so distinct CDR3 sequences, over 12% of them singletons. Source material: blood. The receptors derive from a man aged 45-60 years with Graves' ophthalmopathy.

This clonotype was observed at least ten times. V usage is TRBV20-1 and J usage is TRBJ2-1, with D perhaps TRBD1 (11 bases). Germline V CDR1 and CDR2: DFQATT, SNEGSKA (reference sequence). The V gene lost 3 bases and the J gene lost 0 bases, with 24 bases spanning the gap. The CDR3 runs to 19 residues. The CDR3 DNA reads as TGCAGTGCTAGGGGACAGGGGGTGGTAGCGGGAGGCTCCTACAATGAGCAGTTCTTC. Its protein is CSARGQGVVAGGSYNEQFF.

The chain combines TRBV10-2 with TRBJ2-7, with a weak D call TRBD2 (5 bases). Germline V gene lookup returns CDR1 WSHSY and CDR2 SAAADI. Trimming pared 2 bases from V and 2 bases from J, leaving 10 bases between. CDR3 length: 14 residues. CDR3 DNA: TGCGCCAGCAGTGAGGTTAGCGAGACCTACGAGCAGTACTTC. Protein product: CASSEVSETYEQYF.

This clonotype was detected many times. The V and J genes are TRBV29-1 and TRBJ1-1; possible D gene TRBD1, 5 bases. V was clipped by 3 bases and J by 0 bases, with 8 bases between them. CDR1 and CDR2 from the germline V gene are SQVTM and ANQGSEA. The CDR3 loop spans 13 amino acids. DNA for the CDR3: TGCAGCGTTGAGGGGACGTTGAACACTGAAGCTTTCTTT. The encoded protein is CSVEGTLNTEAFF.

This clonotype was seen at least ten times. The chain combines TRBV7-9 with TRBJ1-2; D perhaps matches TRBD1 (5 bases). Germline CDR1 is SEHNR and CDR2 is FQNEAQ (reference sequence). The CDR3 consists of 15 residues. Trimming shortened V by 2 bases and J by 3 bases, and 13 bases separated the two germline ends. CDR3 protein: CASSLLGGTDYGYTF. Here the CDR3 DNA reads TGTGCCAGCAGCTTATTGGGGGGTACGGACTATGGCTACACCTTC.

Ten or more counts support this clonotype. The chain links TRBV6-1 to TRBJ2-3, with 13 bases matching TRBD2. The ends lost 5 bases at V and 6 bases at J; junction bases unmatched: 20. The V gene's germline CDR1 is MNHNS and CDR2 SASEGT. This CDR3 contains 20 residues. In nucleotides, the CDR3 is TGTGCCAGCAGTACCCCCCCCGGTGTCGGACTAGCGGGGGTAGCCGATACGCAGTATTTT. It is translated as CASSTPPGVGLAGVADTQYF.

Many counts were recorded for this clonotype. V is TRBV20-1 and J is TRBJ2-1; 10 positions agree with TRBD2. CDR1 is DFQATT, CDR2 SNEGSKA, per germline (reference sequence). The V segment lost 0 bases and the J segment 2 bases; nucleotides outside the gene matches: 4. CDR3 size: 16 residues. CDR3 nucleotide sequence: TGCAGTGCTAGAGAAGCGGGAGGGCCCCCCTACAATGAGCAGTTCTTC. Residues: CSAREAGGPPYNEQFF.

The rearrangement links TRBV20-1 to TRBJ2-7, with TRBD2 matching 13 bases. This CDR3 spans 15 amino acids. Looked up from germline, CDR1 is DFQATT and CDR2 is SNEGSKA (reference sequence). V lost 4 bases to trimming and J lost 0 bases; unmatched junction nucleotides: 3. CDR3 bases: TGCAGTGCTAAAAGACTAGCGGGAGGCTCCTACGAGCAGTACTTC. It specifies CSAKRLAGGSYEQYF.

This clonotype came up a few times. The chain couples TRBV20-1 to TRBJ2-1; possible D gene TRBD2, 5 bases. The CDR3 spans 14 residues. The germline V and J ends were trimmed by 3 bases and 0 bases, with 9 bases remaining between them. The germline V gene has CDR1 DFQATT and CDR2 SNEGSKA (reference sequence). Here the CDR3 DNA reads TGCAGTGCTAGCGGGAAGAGCTCCTACAATGAGCAGTTCTTC. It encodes CSASGKSSYNEQFF.

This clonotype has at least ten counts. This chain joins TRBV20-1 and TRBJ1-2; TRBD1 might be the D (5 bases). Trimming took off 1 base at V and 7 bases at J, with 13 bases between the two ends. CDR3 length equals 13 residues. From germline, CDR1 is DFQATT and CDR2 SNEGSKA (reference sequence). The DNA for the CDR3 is TGCAGTGCTAGAGCGGTGAGGGGAGGTGGCTACACCTTC. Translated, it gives CSARAVRGGGYTF.

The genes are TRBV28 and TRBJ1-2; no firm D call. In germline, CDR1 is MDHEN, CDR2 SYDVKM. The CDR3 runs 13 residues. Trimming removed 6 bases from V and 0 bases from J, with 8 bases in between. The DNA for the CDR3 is TGTGCCAGCAGCCCGGCAACTAACTATGGCTACACCTTC. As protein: CASSPATNYGYTF.

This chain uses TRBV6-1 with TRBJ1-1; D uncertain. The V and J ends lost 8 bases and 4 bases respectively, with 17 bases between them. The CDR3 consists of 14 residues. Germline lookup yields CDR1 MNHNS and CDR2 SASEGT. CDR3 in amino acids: CASAPGPASTEAFF. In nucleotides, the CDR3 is TGTGCCAGCGCTCCAGGCCCAGCGTCCACTGAAGCTTTCTTT.

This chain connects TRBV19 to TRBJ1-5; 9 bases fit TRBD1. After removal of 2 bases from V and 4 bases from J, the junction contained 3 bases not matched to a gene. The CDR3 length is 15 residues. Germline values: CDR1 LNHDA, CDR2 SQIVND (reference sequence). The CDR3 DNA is TGTGCCAGTAGTATACGGGGACAGGGAAATCAGCCCCAGCATTTT. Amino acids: CASSIRGQGNQPQHF.

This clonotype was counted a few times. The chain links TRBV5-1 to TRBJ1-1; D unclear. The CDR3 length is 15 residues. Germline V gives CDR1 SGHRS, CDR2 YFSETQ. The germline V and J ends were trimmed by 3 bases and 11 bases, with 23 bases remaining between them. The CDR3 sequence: CASSSHLTREAGAFF. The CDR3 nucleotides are TGCGCCAGCAGCTCCCACCTAACGAGGGAGGCCGGGGCTTTCTTT.

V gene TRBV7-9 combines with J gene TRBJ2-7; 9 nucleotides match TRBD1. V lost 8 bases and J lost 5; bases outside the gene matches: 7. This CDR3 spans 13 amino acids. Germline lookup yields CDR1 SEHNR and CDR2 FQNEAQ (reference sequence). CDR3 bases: TGTGCCAGCGGGGGACAGGGTCCCGACGAGCAGTACTTC. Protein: CASGGQGPDEQYF.

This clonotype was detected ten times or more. This chain's CDR3 is CATSEYRESGANVLTF. DNA for the CDR3: TGTGCCACCAGTGAATACAGAGAATCTGGGGCCAACGTCCTGACTTTC. The genes are TRBV24-1 and TRBJ2-6, with D hard to call. Trimming removed 4 bases at V and 1 base at J, with 10 bases between. Germline assignment: CDR1 KGHDR and CDR2 SFDVKD. The CDR3 is 16 amino acids.

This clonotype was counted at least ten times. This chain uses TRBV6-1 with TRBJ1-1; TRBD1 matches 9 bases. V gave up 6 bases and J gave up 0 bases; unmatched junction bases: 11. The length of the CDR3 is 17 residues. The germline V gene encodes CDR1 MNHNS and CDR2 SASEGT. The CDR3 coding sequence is TGTGCCAGCAGCCAGAACAGGGGGCGTTCGGTGAACACTGAAGCTTTCTTT. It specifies CASSQNRGRSVNTEAFF.

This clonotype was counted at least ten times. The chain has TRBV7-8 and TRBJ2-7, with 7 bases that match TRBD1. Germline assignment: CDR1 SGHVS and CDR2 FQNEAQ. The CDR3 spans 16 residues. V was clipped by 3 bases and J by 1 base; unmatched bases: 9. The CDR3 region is CASSLTGPVKSYEQYF. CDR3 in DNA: TGTGCCAGCAGCTTGACAGGGCCTGTAAAGTCCTACGAGCAGTACTTC.

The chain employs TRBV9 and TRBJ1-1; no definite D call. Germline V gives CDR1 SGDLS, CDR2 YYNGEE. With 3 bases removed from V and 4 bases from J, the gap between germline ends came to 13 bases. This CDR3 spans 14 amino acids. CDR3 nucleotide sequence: TGTGCCAGCAGCGCCGGAGACGATGGCACTGAAGCTTTCTTT. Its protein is CASSAGDDGTEAFF. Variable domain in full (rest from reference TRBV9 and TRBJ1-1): DSGVTQTPKHLITATGQRVTLRCSPRSGDLSVYWYQQSLDQGLQFLIQYYNGEERAKGNILERFSAQQFPDLHSELNLSSLELGDSALYFCASSAGDDGTEAFFGQGTRLTVV.

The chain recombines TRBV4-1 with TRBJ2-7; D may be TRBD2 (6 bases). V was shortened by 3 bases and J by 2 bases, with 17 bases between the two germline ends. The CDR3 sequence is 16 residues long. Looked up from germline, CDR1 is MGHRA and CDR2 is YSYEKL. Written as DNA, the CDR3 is TGCGCCAGCAGCCACGGGAGTTCCAGGGCGACCTACGAGCAGTACTTC. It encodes CASSHGSSRATYEQYF.

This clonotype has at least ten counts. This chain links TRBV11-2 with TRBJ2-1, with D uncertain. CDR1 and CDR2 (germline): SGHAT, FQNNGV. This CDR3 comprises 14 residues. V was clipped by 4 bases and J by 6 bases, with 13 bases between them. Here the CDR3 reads CASSSRILPNEQFF. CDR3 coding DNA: TGTGCCAGCAGCTCTCGGATCCTACCCAATGAGCAGTTCTTC.